This TCR beta chain was identified during a study of blood T cell repertoires in COVID-19. This clone has just one count. The assay was immunoSEQ multiplex PCR, and TCRdb's table has in-frame clones only and misses some. Of some 300,000 clones detected, almost 90% appear once; the ten largest clones hold around 0.96%. The sequence was obtained from a woman in her thirties or forties with COVID-19, enrolled during active disease. The sequenced material came from peripheral blood.

CDR3 protein: CASGGQGINEKLFF. The CDR3 DNA sequence: TGTGCCAGCGGGGGACAGGGGATTAATGAAAAACTGTTTTTT. This rearrangement joins TRBV27 to TRBJ1-4; 10 bases agree with TRBD1. The CDR3 consists of 14 residues. The V gene's germline CDR1 is MNHEY and CDR2 SMNVEV (reference sequence). Trimming cost V 8 bases and J 4 bases; bases outside gene matches: 4. Full variable domain (outside the CDR3, taken from reference TRBV27 and TRBJ1-4): EAQVTQNPRYLITVTGKKLTVTCSQNMNHEYMSWYRQDPGLGLRQIYYSMNVEVTDKGDVPEGYKVSRKEKRNFPLILESPSPNQTSLYFCASGGQGINEKLFFGSGTQLSVL.